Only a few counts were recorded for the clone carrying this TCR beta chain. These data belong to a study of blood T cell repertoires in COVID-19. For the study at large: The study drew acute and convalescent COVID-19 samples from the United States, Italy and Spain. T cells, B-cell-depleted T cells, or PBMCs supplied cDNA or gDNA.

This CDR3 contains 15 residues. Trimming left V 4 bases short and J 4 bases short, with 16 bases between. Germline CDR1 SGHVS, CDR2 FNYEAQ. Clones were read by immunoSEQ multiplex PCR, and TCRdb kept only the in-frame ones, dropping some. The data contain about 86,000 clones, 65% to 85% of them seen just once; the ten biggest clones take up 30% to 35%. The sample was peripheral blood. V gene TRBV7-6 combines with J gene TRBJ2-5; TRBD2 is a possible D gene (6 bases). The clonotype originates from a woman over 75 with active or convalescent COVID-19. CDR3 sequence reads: CASSWAGSAGETQYF. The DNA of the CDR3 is TGTGCCAGCAGCTGGGCGGGGTCGGCAGGAGAGACCCAGTACTTC.